One T cell receptor (beta chain) is described in this entry. The antigen is unknown. The sample originates from a study of T-cell memory formation after mild COVID-19. Overall study findings and caveats: Researchers report contracting CD4+ clones mostly in CM and EM, with CD8+ clones in EMRA.

TCR alpha and TCR beta cDNA libraries carrying sample barcodes and UMIs were produced by 5'RACE using constant-segment primers. TCRdb analysed the 5' RACE reads with MiXCR anew, one entry per CDR3 protein. The data hold hundreds of thousands of distinct CDR3 sequences, with roughly 18% observed a single time. The germline V gene has CDR1 DFQATT and CDR2 SNEGSKA (reference sequence). The CDR3 loop spans 14 amino acids. Unmatched junction bases numbered 7, after V lost 4 bases and J lost 1 base. The chain joins TRBV20-1 to TRBJ2-7; TRBD2 aligns across 7 bases. This sequence was found in an adult woman who had mild COVID-19 (a few samples of this study predate the infection). Cell type and time point are not known. The sequencing sample was made of PBMCs or a T cell subset sorted from them (not recorded which). The CDR3 region is CSANPGGGSYEQYF. As DNA, the CDR3 is TGCAGTGCTAATCCCGGCGGGGGTTCCTACGAGCAGTACTTC.